The T cell receptor (beta chain) described here comes from a study of CD8 T cells in ankylosing spondylitis. This clonotype has a count of ten or more. TCRdb used MiXCR to reprocess the 5' RACE reads, holding one entry per CDR3 protein. The sample lists about 320,000 distinct CDR3 sequences; around a tenth were seen once. V lost 5 bases and J lost 7, with 11 bases in between. CDR3 length: 13 residues. The genes are TRBV12-3 or TRBV12-4 and TRBJ2-2; D tentatively fits TRBD1 or TRBD2 (6 bases each). The sequence came from a female donor with ankylosing spondylitis or in good health (not recorded which). Sequences were obtained from blood, either unsorted or a sorted T cell fraction (not recorded which). CDR3 nucleotides: TGTGCCAGCAGTAGGGGGGCGATCGGGGAGCTGTTTTTT. The encoded protein is CASSRGAIGELFF.